This TCR beta chain originates from a study of T cells after yellow fever vaccination. Universal primer sites and UMIs were introduced during 5'RACE template-switching synthesis of TCR cDNA. TCRdb reprocessed the 5' RACE reads via MiXCR and lists one record per CDR3 protein. The sample has about 630,000 distinct CDR3 sequences, 9% to 15% seen once. Note on this clonotype: Its antigen remains unknown.

Study results and caveats: Only a small proportion of the clonotypes turned up in both the CD4 and the CD8 compartments, likely arising from convergent recombination. Peak timing came faster in the weaker secondary response, day 5 versus 15. From the bulk population, abundant clonotypes could contaminate and appear within FACS-sorted repertoires.

The TCR was taken from a man aged 25 to 40 who received the YFV17D yellow fever vaccine. Sequenced here: PBMCs, sampled on the day of the yellow fever booster vaccination.

DNA for the CDR3: TGCGCCAGCAGCCTTACTAGCGGGAGGAATGATGAGCAGTTCTTC. The encoded protein is CASSLTSGRNDEQFF. The J gene is TRBJ2-1, the V gene TRBV4-3, with TRBD2 identical over 12 bases. J was trimmed by 8 bases and V by 4 bases; bases with no gene match: 6. The V gene's germline CDR1 is LGHNA and CDR2 YSLEER. The length of the CDR3 is 15 residues.